This T cell receptor (beta chain) originates from a study of T cell repertoires in cytomegalovirus infection. At the level of the study: Matching HLA type, along with CMV infection, was indicated by public TCR beta signatures.

TCRdb independently ran MiXCR on the reads; one entry per CDR3 protein. The sample consists of approximately 990,000 distinct CDR3 sequences, around 30% of them appearing once. The CDR3 consists of 15 residues. CDR1 MNHEY and CDR2 SVGAGI come from the germline V gene. V lost 7 bases and J lost 3; bases outside the gene matches: 6. On this clonotype: Antigen: not known.

Broader study findings: The response measured ex vivo was dominated by TCR beta clonotypes (HLA-C-restricted and CMV-specific).

The chain carries TRBV6-5 and TRBJ2-1; 10 nucleotides line up with TRBD2. The sample here was cultured CD8+ T cells from PBMCs, taken from culture after CMV antigen stimulation. This clonotype was sampled from a human donor in good health (CMV status not recorded). Some clones in this sample may be carry-over from other donors' samples. In nucleotides, the CDR3 is TGTGCCAGCATCCCGGTAGCGGGGGGCTACAATGAGCAGTTCTTC. The encoded protein is CASIPVAGGYNEQFF.